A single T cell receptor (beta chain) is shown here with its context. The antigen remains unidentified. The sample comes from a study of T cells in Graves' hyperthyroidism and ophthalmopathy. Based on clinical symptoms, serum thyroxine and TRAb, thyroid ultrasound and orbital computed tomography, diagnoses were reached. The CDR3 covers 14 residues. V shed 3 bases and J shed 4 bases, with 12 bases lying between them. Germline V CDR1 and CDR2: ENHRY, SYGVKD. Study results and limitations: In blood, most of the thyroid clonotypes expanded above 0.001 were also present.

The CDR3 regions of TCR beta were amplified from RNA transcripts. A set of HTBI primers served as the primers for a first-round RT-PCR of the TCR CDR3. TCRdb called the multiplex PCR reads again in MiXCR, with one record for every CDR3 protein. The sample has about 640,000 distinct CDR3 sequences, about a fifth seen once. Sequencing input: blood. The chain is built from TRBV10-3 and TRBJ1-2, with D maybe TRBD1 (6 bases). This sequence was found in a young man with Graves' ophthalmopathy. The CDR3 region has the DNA TGTGCCATCAGTGATGGGCAGGGGAGCTATGGCTACACCTTC. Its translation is CAISDGQGSYGYTF.